This T cell receptor (beta chain) was recorded in a study of cytomegalovirus exposure and HLA in healthy donors. V dropped 4 bases and J dropped 8 bases, with 19 bases sitting between them. Germline V gives CDR1 SGHRS, CDR2 YFSETQ. CDR3 size: 15 residues. PCR amplification relied on 60 Vbeta primers (plus 13 Jbeta primers). Clones were read by immunoSEQ multiplex PCR, and TCRdb kept only the in-frame ones, dropping some. The sample includes about 190,000 clones, approximately 86% of them seen just once. The specimen sequenced was PBMCs. This receptor was taken from a woman aged 25 to 39 in good health and CMV-seronegative. This sequence joins TRBV5-1 and TRBJ2-4; a possible D gene is TRBD1 (6 bases). CDR3 in DNA: TGCGCCAGCAGCCCGGCCCCGAACAGGGAAGACATTCAGTACTTC. It translates to CASSPAPNREDIQYF.